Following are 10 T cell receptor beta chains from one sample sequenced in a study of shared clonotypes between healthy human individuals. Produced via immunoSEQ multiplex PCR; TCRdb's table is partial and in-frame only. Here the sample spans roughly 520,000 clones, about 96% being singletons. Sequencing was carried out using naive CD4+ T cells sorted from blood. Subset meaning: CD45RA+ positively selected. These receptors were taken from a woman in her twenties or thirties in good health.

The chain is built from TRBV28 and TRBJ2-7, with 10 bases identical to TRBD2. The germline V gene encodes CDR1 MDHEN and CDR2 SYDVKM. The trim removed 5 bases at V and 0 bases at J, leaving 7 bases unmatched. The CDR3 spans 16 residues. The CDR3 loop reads CASSHGLAAHSYEQYF. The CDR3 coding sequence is TGTGCCAGCAGTCACGGACTAGCGGCTCACTCCTACGAGCAGTACTTC.

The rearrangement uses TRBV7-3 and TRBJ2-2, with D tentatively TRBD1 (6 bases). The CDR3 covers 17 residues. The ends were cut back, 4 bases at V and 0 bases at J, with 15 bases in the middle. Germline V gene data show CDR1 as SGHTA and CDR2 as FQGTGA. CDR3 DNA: TGTGCCAGCAGCTCAACGAGGGGACAAACGAACACCGGGGAGCTGTTTTTT. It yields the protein CASSSTRGQTNTGELFF.

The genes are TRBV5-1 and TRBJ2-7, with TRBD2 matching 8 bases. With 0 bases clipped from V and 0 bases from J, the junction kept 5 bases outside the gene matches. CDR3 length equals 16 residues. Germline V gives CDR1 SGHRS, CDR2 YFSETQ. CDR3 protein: CASSLVGGRTSYEQYF. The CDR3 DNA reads TGCGCCAGCAGCTTGGTTGGCGGGAGGACCTCCTACGAGCAGTACTTC.

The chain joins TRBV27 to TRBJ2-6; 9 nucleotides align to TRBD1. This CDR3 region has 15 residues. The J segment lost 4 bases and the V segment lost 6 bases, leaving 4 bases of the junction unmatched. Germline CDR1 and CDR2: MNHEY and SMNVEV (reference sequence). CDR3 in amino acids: CASSRDRAGANVLTF. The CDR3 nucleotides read TGTGCCAGCAGCAGGGACAGGGCCGGGGCCAACGTCCTGACTTTC.

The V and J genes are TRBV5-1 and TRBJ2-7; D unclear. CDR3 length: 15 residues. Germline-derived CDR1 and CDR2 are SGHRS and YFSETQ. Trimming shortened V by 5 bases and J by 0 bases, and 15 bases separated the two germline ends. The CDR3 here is CASREVYRSSYEQYF. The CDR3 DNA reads TGCGCCAGCAGGGAAGTCTACAGAAGCTCCTACGAGCAGTACTTC.

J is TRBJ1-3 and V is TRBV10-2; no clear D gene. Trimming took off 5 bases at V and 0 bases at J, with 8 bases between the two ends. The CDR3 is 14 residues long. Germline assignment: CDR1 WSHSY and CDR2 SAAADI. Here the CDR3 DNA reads TGCGCCAGCAGTCCTGGAACCTCTGGAAACACCATATATTTT. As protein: CASSPGTSGNTIYF.

The CDR3 is CASSQDRGRANTEAFF. The CDR3 DNA sequence: TGCGCCAGCAGCCAAGATAGAGGCAGGGCGAACACTGAAGCTTTCTTT. The chain employs TRBV4-1 and TRBJ1-1; D possibly corresponds to TRBD1 (5 bases). Germline CDR1 is MGHRA and CDR2 is YSYEKL. CDR3 size: 16 residues. V gave up 0 bases and J gave up 1 base, with 12 bases separating them.

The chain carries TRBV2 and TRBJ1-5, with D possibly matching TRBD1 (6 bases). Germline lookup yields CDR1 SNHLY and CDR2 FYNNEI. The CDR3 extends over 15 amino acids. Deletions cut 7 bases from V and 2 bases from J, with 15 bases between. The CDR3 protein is CASKLRGGGNQPQHF. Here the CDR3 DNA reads TGTGCCAGCAAACTCAGGGGAGGCGGCAATCAGCCCCAGCATTTT.

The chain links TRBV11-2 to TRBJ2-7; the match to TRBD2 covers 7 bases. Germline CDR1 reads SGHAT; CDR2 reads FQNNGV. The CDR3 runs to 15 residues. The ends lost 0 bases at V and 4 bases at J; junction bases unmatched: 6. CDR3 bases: TGTGCCAGCAGCTTAGAGCGCGGGAGCTCTTACGAGCAGTACTTC. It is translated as CASSLERGSSYEQYF.

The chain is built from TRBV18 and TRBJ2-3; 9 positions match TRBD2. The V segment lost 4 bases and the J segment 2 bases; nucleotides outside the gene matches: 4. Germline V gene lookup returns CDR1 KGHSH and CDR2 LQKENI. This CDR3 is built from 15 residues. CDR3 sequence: CASSLIAGDTDTQYF. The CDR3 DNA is TGTGCCAGCTCACTAATAGCGGGAGACACAGATACGCAGTATTTT.